The T cell receptor (beta chain) described here comes from a study of shared clonotypes between healthy human individuals. Whole-study results and caveats: Clonotypes shared by all four donors outscored non-shared clonotypes in generation probability.

This clone occurred once. Its cognate antigen is unknown. This table comes from immunoSEQ multiplex PCR, and its TCRdb copy is limited to in-frame clones, with some not included. This sample carries around 2,000,000 clones, about 92% of them seen once, and the ten largest clones take about 1.8%. V trimming: 6 bases; J trimming: 0 bases; junction bases outside the gene matches: 10. CDR1 and CDR2 (germline): KGHSH, LQKENI. The CDR3 covers 16 residues. It was CD45RO-negative cells, positively selected for CCR7, that made up naive CD8 cells, with terminally differentiated effector memory CD45RA+ cells excluded.

The sequence came from a man aged 18 to 29 in good health. Some clones in this sample may be carry-over from other donors' samples. The chain links TRBV18 to TRBJ2-5; 7 nucleotides agree with TRBD1. Sequencing input: naive CD8+ T cells from PBMCs. As DNA, the CDR3 is TGTGCCAGCTCGGATACCATCGGACAGGACCAAGAGACCCAGTACTTC. Translating gives CASSDTIGQDQETQYF.